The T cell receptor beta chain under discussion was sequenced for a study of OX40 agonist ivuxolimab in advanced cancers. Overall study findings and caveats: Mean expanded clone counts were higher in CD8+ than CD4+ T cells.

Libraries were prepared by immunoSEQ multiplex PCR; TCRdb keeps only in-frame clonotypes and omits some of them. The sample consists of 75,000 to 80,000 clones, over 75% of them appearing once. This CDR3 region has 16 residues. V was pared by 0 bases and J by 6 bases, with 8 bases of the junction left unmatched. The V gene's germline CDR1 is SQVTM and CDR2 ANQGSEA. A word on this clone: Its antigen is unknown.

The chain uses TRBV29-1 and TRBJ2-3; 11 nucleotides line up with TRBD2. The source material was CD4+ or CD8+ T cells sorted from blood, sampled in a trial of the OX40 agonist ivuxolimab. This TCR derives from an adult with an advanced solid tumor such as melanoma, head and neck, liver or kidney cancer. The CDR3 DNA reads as TGCAGCGTTGAAGATCCCCTAGCGGGAGGCTGGGATACGCAGTATTTT. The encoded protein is CSVEDPLAGGWDTQYF.